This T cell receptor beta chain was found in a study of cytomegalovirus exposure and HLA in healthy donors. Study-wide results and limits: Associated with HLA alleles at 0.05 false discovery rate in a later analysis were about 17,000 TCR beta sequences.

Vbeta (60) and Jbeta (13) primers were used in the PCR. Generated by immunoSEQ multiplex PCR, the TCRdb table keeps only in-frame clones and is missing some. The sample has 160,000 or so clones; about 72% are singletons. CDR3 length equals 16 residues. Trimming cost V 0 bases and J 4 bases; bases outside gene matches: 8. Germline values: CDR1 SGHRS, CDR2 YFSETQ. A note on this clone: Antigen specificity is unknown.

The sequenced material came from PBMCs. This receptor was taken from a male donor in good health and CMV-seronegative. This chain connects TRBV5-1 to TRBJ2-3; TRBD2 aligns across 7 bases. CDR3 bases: TGCGCCAGCAGCTTGGCCGGCCCGGGGGGTTCAGATACGCAGTATTTT. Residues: CASSLAGPGGSDTQYF.